The 23 T cell receptor beta chains below were found in one sample sequenced in a study of read filtering for tumor transcriptome and immune sequencing. Molecular barcoded adaptors covering alpha/delta and beta/gamma chains were used on approximately 400 ng RNA. Each CDR3 protein is one row after TCRdb ran MiXCR on the reads. Here the sample spans 75,000 to 95,000 distinct CDR3 sequences, 20% to 25% being singletons. Sequenced input: a population of CD138-negative cells sorted from bone marrow. The receptors originated from a donor at least 40 years old with multiple myeloma.

This clonotype was counted many times. This chain uses TRBV6-5 with TRBJ2-5, with D tentatively TRBD1 (6 bases). The CDR3 runs to 13 residues. V lost 0 bases and J 5 bases, leaving 7 bases between the germline ends. Germline V CDR1 and CDR2: MNHEY, SVGAGI. The CDR3 protein is CASSYSRGETQYF. The DNA for the CDR3 is TGTGCCAGCAGTTACTCTAGGGGGGAGACCCAGTACTTC.

This clonotype was seen many times. The rearrangement joins TRBV5-1 to TRBJ2-3, with D possibly TRBD1 on 6 matching bases. The CDR3 consists of 15 residues. Deletions cut 4 bases from V and 2 bases from J, with 14 bases between. CDR1 is SGHRS and CDR2 is YFSETQ in the germline V gene. The CDR3 DNA is TGCGCCAGCAGCGCCTGGACAGCGCTCACAGATACGCAGTATTTT. As protein: CASSAWTALTDTQYF.

This clonotype has a handful of counts. J is TRBJ2-3 and V is TRBV20-1; tentatively, D is TRBD1 or TRBD2 (5 bases each). The V end was cut by 3 bases, the J end by 1 base, with 17 bases between. This CDR3 has 16 amino acids. The germline gives CDR1 DFQATT, CDR2 SNEGSKA (reference sequence). CDR3 region: CSARAWDGSRTDTQYF. In nucleotides, the CDR3 is TGCAGTGCTAGGGCCTGGGACGGCTCGCGCACAGATACGCAGTATTTT.

This clonotype was observed at least ten times. V gene TRBV7-2 combines with J gene TRBJ2-7, with 11 bases aligning to TRBD2. V was pared by 5 bases and J by 4 bases, with 7 bases of the junction left unmatched. The CDR3 is 15 amino acids. The germline gives CDR1 SGHTA, CDR2 FQGNSA. CDR3 residues: CASSQGGLAAYEQYF. The CDR3 nucleotides read TGTGCCAGCAGCCAAGGGGGACTAGCGGCTTACGAGCAGTACTTC. The entire variable domain, with the rest obtained from reference TRBV7-2 and TRBJ2-7, is as follows: GAGVSQSPSNKVTEKGKDVELRCDPISGHTALYWYRQSLGQGLEFLIYFQGNSAPDKSGLPSDRFSAERTGGSVSTLTIQRTQQEDSAVYLCASSQGGLAAYEQYFGPGTRLTVT.

Concerning this clonotype itself: A read error is likely, as this CDR3 ends without the conserved phenylalanine or tryptophan. The V gene is TRBV5-1, the J gene TRBJ2-3; a possible D gene is TRBD2 (5 bases). V was trimmed by 2 bases and J by 8 bases, leaving 15 bases between them. This CDR3 has 14 amino acids. Germline V gives CDR1 SGHRS, CDR2 YFSETQ. The DNA of the CDR3 is TGCGCCAGCAGCTTATCGGGGAACTCAGGTACGCAGTATATT. Its translation: CASSLSGNSGTQYI.

This clonotype has a count of ten or more. The rearrangement joins TRBV6-5 to TRBJ2-7; 7 positions match TRBD2. The V gene's germline CDR1 is MNHEY and CDR2 SVGAGI. V dropped 5 bases and J dropped 7; count of bases not matched to a gene: 5. This CDR3 has 12 amino acids. For the CDR3, the DNA is TGTGCCAGCAGTGGCCGCGGGGGTGAGCAGTACTTC. Translation: CASSGRGGEQYF.

As to this clonotype: This may stem from a read error, because a much larger clone lies one nucleotide away. This sequence joins TRBV29-1 and TRBJ2-6; 8 positions match TRBD1. Per germline, CDR1 SQVTM and CDR2 ANQGSEA. The CDR3 loop spans 15 amino acids. The chain's CDR3 is CSVSTGGSGANALTF. CDR3 nucleotides: TGCAGCGTATCAACAGGGGGGTCTGGGGCCAACGCCCTGACTTTC.

There are many counts of this clonotype. The chain uses TRBV2 and TRBJ2-7; D is undetermined. Germline CDR1 reads SNHLY; CDR2 reads FYNNEI. CDR3 length: 11 amino acids. Trimming cost V 3 bases and J 3 bases, with 3 bases left between them. The CDR3 DNA is TGTGCCAGCAGTGAGGTCTACGAGCAGTACTTC. Amino acids: CASSEVYEQYF.

The table lists this clonotype with many counts. The rearrangement uses TRBV5-1 and TRBJ1-1, with unresolved D. The CDR3 runs to 14 residues. V lost 0 bases and J lost 0, with 6 bases in between. The germline V gene has CDR1 SGHRS and CDR2 YFSETQ. CDR3 coding DNA: TGCGCCAGCAGCTTGGTACAGCTGAACACTGAAGCTTTCTTT. It translates to CASSLVQLNTEAFF.

This clonotype was observed a few times. The chain uses TRBV11-1 and TRBJ2-4; D may match TRBD1 or TRBD2 (5 bases each). V was clipped by 5 bases and J by 0 bases, with 14 bases between them. CDR3 size: 16 residues. From germline, CDR1 is SGHAT and CDR2 FQDESV (reference sequence). CDR3 DNA sequence: TGTGCCAGCAGCGCCGGGACGGAGTTAGCCAAAAACATTCAGTACTTC. Its protein is CASSAGTELAKNIQYF.

Many counts were recorded for this clonotype. As DNA, the CDR3 is TGTGCCAGCAGTGCCCGGACAGGCTCCTATAATTCACCCCTCCACTTT. This translates into CASSARTGSYNSPLHF. The chain links TRBV27 to TRBJ1-6; TRBD1 agrees at 7 bases. After removal of 5 bases from V and 0 bases from J, the junction contained 4 bases not matched to a gene. Germline V gene sequence: CDR1 MNHEY, CDR2 SMNVEV (reference sequence). This CDR3 region has 16 residues.

This clonotype was seen repeatedly, ten times or more. In DNA, the CDR3 is TGTGCCAGCAGCTTTCGGCGGGGGGCAGACACAGATACGCAGTATTTT. Protein: CASSFRRGADTDTQYF. The V and J genes are TRBV5-4 and TRBJ2-3, with 8 nucleotides matching TRBD2. The germline V gene has CDR1 SGHNT and CDR2 YYREEE (reference sequence). The CDR3 is 16 amino acids. V was clipped by 2 bases and J by 2 bases; unmatched bases: 7.

This clonotype was seen many times. The rearrangement joins TRBV7-9 to TRBJ2-2; D is uncertain. V was clipped by 0 bases and J by 13 bases, with 9 bases between them. The CDR3 is 12 residues long. CDR1 and CDR2 from the germline V gene are SEHNR and FQNEAQ (reference sequence). The CDR3 nucleotides read TGTGCCAGCAGCTTAGCCGGCCCCGGGCTGTTTTTT. Its translation: CASSLAGPGLFF.

This clonotype was recorded many times. The chain is built from TRBV2 and TRBJ1-2; 7 positions agree with TRBD1. The CDR3 is made up of 12 amino acids. The ends lost 10 bases at V and 6 bases at J; junction bases unmatched: 8. The V gene's germline CDR1 is SNHLY and CDR2 FYNNEI. The CDR3 DNA sequence: TGTGCCAAACAGGGGTATACAGATGGCTACACCTTC. It yields the protein CAKQGYTDGYTF.

This clonotype was recorded at least ten times. The J gene is TRBJ1-1, the V gene TRBV5-1; a possible D gene is TRBD1 (6 bases). V lost 1 base and J lost 5, with 9 bases in between. The CDR3 length is 13 residues. Germline values: CDR1 SGHRS, CDR2 YFSETQ. The CDR3 DNA reads as TGCGCCAGCAGCTTGTGGGGGCTGACTGAAGCTTTCTTT. This encodes CASSLWGLTEAFF.

The table lists this clonotype with many counts. The chain is built from TRBV7-9 and TRBJ2-1; TRBD1 aligns across 11 bases. J gave up 10 bases and V 4 bases, and 9 bases lay outside the gene matches. The CDR3 runs 15 residues. Germline values: CDR1 SEHNR, CDR2 FQNEAQ (reference sequence). CDR3 sequence (DNA): TGTGCCAGCAGCTCTCGGGACAGGGGGTCGTGGGAGCAGTTCTTC. This gives the protein CASSSRDRGSWEQFF. Using reference TRBV7-9 and TRBJ2-1 for the parts outside the CDR3, the full variable domain is DTGVSQNPRHKITKRGQNVTFRCDPISEHNRLYWYRQTLGQGPEFLTYFQNEAQLEKSRLLSDRFSAERPKGSFSTLEIQRTEQGDSAMYLCASSSRDRGSWEQFFGPGTRLTVL.

The chain carries TRBV29-1 and TRBJ1-1; the D gene is possibly TRBD1 (6 bases). Looked up from germline, CDR1 is SQVTM and CDR2 is ANQGSEA. The V and J ends lost 5 bases and 3 bases respectively, with 16 bases between them. This CDR3 has 14 residues. As DNA, the CDR3 is TGCAGCGTTACGAGGGGGGCAGTGGACACTGAAGCTTTCTTT. Translating gives CSVTRGAVDTEAFF.

This clonotype was counted at least ten times. The V gene is TRBV9, the J gene TRBJ1-5; the D is unclear. The length of the CDR3 is 14 residues. V lost 2 bases and J lost 3, with 9 bases in between. Germline CDR1 is SGDLS and CDR2 is YYNGEE. CDR3 in DNA: TGTGCCAGCAGCGTTGGGGTGGACAATCAGCCCCAGCATTTT. This codes for CASSVGVDNQPQHF.

The V and J genes are TRBV27 and TRBJ1-3, with D unclear. Germline V lookup: CDR1 MNHEY, CDR2 SMNVEV (reference sequence). The CDR3 is made up of 14 amino acids. Between the trimmed V and J ends, which lost 6 bases and 4 bases, there was a span of 13 bases. The CDR3 region is CASRPGRAGNTIYF. CDR3 in DNA: TGTGCCAGCAGGCCGGGGAGGGCAGGAAACACCATATATTTT.

This clonotype was seen ten or more times. The V and J genes are TRBV11-2 and TRBJ2-5; D perhaps matches TRBD2 (5 bases). The CDR3 runs to 16 residues. Trimming took 1 base from V and 3 from J, leaving 15 bases between them. CDR1 and CDR2 from the germline V gene are SGHAT and FQNNGV. DNA for the CDR3: TGTGCCAGCAGCTTAGGGGTCGTAACTAGAAAAGAGACCCAGTACTTC. This codes for CASSLGVVTRKETQYF.

This clonotype was seen at least ten times. The chain employs TRBV12-3 or TRBV12-4 and TRBJ1-1, with no clear D. The CDR3 totals 15 residues. The V end lost 5 bases, the J end lost 2 bases, and 15 bases lay between the germline ends. CDR3 residues: CASSGESNANTEAFF. DNA of the CDR3: TGTGCCAGCAGTGGGGAAAGTAACGCCAACACTGAAGCTTTCTTT.

The chain recombines TRBV4-1 with TRBJ1-1, with 7 bases identical to TRBD1. V shed 1 base, J shed 2 bases, and the junction held 4 bases outside the gene matches. Germline lookup yields CDR1 MGHRA and CDR2 YSYEKL. The CDR3 length is 15 residues. The CDR3 here is CASSQGQGGNTEAFF. The CDR3 DNA reads as TGCGCCAGCAGCCAAGGACAGGGAGGTAACACTGAAGCTTTCTTT.

Points on this clonotype: This sequence may be a read error, since a much larger clone differs from it by one base. The chain is built from TRBV4-1 and TRBJ1-5; a weak D match, TRBD1 (5 bases). Between the trimmed V and J ends, which lost 2 bases and 6 bases, there was a span of 17 bases. CDR3 size: 16 residues. From germline, CDR1 is MGHRA and CDR2 YSYEKL. The CDR3 here is CASSQLLGRRAQPQHF. The DNA for the CDR3 is TGCGCCAGCAGCCAATTATTGGGGCGGCGGGCTCAGCCCCAGCATTTT.